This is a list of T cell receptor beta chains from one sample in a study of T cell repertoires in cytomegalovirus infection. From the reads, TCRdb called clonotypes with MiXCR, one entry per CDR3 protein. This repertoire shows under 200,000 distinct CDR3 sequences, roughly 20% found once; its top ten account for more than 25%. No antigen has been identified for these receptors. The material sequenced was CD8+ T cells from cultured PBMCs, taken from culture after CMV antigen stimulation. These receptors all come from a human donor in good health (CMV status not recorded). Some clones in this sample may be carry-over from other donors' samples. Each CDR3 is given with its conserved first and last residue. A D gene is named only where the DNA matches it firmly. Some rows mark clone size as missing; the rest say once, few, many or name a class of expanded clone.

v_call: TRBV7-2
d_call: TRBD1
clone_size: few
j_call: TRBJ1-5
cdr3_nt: TGTGCCAGCAGCGAACTACAGGGGGTAGACCAGCCCCAGCATTTT
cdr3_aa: CASSELQGVDQPQHF

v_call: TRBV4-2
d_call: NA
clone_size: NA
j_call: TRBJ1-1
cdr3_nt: TGTGCCAGCAGCCAAGAGGGACCCAACACTGAAGCTTTCTTT
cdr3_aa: CASSQEGPNTEAFF

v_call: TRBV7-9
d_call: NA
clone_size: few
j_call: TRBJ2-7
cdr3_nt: TGTGCCAGCAGCTTTTACGGGACGCCCTACGAGCAGTACTTC
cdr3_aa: CASSFYGTPYEQYF

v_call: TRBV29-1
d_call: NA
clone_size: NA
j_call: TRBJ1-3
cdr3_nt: TGCAGCGGTGCTGGGGGGGGCAATGCTGGAAACACCATATATTTT
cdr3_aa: CSGAGGGNAGNTIYF

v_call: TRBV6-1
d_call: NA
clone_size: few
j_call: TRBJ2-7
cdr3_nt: TGTGCCACCCTGAACAGGGAAGGATTCTACGAGCAGTACTTC
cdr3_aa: CATLNREGFYEQYF

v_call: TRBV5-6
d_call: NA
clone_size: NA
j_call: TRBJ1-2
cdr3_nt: TGTGCCAGCAGCTCCGGGTTTAGGGATGGGCTCCTCTATGGCTACACCTTC
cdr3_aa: CASSSGFRDGLLYGYTF

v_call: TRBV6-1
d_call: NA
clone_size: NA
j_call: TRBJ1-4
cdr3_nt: TGTGCCAGCAGCTCCCTCATAACAGGTGAACTGTTTTTT
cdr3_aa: CASSSLITGELFF

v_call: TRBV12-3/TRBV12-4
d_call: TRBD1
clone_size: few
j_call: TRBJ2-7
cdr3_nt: TGTGCCAGCAGCGGGACAGGAATGTACGAGCAGTACTTC
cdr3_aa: CASSGTGMYEQYF

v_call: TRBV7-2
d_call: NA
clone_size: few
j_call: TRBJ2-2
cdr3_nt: TGTGCCAGCAGCTTAGTGGAGGGGAGGGAGCTGTTTTTT
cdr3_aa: CASSLVEGRELFF

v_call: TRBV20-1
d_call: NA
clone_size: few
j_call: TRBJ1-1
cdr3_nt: TGCAGTGCTAGTGCTGACCCAGGTGGTTGGACTGAAGCTTTCTTT
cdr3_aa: CSASADPGGWTEAFF

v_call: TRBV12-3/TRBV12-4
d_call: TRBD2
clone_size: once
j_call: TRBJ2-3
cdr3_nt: TGTGCCAGCATTAGTAGCGGGTCTAGCACAGATACGCAGTATTTT
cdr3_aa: CASISSGSSTDTQYF

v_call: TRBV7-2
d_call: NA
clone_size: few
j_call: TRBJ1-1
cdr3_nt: TGTGCCAGCAGCTTACGTCTTATAAACAGCCTGAACACTGAAGCTTTCTTT
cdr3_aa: CASSLRLINSLNTEAFF

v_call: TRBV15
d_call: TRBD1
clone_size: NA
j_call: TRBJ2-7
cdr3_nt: TGTGCCACCAGCAGAGGGACAGGGGCATCGCCATACGAGCAGTACTTC
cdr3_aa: CATSRGTGASPYEQYF

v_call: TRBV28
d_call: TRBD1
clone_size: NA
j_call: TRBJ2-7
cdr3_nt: TGTGCCAGCTCCCTGTCCGCGAACCGGGACAGGGGACAGGACGAGCAGTACTTC
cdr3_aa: CASSLSANRDRGQDEQYF

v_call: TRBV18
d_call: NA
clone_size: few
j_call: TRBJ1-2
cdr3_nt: TGTGCCAGCTCCCCTCGCGAGACCCATCACCCAAACTACTATGGCTACACCTTC
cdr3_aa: CASSPRETHHPNYYGYTF

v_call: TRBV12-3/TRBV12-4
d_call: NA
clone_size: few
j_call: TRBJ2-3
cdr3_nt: TGTGCCAGCAGTTTACAGGGGCCTTCGGATACGCAGTATTTT
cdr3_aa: CASSLQGPSDTQYF

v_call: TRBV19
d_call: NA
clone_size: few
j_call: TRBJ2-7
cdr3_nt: TGTGCCAGTAGTATAAGCCGGGGCAACGAGCAGTACTTC
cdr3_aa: CASSISRGNEQYF

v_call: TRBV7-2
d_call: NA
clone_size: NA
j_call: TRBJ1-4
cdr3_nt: TGTGCCAGCAGCTTAAACCGGGGCCTTAATGAAAAACTGTTTTTT
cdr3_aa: CASSLNRGLNEKLFF

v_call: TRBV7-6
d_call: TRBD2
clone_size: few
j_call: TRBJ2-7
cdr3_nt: TGTGCCAGCAGCCCGACTAGCGGGGCGTACTACGAGCAGTACTTC
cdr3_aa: CASSPTSGAYYEQYF